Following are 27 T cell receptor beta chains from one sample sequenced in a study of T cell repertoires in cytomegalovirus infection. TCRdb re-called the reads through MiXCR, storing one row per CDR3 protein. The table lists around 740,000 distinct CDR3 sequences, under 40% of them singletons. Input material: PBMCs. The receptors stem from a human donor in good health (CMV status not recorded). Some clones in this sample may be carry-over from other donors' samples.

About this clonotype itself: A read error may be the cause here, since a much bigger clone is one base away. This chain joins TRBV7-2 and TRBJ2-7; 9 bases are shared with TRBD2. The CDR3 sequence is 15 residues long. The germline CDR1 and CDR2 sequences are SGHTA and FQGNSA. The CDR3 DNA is TGTGCCAGCAGCTTAGCGGGAGCGGGAGGTGGCGAGCCGTACTTC. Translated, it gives CASSLAGAGGGEPYF.

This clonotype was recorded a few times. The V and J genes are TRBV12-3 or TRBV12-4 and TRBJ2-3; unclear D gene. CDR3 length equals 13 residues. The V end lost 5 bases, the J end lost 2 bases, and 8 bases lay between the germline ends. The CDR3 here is CASSGRDTDTQYF. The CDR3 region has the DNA TGTGCCAGCAGTGGTAGGGACACAGATACGCAGTATTTT.

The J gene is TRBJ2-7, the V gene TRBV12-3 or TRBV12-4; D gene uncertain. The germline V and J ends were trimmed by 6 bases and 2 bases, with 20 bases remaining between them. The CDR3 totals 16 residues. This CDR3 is CASRQKLDRAAYEQYF. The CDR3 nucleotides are TGTGCCAGCAGACAGAAATTGGACCGAGCCGCCTACGAGCAGTACTTC.

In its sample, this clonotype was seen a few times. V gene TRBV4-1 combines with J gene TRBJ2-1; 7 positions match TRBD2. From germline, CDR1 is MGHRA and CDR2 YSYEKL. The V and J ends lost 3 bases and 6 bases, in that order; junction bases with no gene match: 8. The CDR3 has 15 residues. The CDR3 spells CASSHLVGGFNEQFF. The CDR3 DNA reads TGCGCCAGCAGCCACCTCGTCGGGGGGTTCAATGAGCAGTTCTTC.

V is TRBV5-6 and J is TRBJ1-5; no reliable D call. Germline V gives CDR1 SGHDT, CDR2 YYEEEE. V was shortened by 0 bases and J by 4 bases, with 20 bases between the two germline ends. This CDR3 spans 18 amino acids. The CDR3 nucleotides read TGTGCCAGCAGCTTGGCTGGTAGGGCGCGTACCGGGAATCAGCCCCAGCATTTT. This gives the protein CASSLAGRARTGNQPQHF.

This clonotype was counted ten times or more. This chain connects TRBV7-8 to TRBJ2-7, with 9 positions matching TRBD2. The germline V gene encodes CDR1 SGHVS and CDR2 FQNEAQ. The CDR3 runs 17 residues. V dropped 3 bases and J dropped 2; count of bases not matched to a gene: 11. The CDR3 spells CASSLGGSGRMPYEQYF. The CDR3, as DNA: TGTGCCAGCAGCTTGGGGGGAAGCGGGAGGATGCCCTACGAGCAGTACTTC.

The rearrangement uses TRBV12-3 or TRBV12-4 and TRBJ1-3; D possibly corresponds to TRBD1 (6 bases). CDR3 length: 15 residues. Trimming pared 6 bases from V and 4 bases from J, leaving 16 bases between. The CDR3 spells CASRLGGAFGNTIYF. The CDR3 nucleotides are TGTGCCAGCAGGCTGGGGGGGGCTTTCGGAAACACCATATATTTT.

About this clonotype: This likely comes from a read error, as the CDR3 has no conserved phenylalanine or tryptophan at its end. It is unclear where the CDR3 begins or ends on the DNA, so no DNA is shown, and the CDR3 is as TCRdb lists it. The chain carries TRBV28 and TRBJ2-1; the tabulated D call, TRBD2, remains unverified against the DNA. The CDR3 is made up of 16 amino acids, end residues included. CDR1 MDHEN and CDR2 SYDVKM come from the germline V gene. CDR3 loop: CASSPLTSRAYNEHFS.

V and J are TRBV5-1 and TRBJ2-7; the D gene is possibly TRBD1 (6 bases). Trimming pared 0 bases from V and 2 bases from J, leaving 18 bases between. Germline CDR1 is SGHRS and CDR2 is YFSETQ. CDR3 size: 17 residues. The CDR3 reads CASSLATDSFAPYEQYF. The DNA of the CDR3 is TGCGCCAGCAGCTTGGCCACGGACAGCTTCGCCCCCTACGAGCAGTACTTC.

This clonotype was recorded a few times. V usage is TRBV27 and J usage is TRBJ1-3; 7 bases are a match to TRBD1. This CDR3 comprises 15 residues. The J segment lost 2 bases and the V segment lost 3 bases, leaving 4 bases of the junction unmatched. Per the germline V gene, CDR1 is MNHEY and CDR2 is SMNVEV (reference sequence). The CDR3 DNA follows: TGTGCCAGCAGTTTGTATAGGGGGCCTGGAAACACCATATATTTT. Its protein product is CASSLYRGPGNTIYF.

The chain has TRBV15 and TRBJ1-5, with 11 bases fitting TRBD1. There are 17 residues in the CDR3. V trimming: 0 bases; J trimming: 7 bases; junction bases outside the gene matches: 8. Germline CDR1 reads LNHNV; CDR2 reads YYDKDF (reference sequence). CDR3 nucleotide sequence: TGTGCCACCAGCAGAGAAGGGGGGACAGGGGGAAAGCAGCCCCAGCATTTT. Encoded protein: CATSREGGTGGKQPQHF.

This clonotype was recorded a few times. This CDR3 reads CASAGGSTDTQYF. DNA for the CDR3: TGTGCCTCGGCCGGGGGGAGCACAGATACGCAGTATTTT. The chain links TRBV2 to TRBJ2-3, with 7 bases aligning to TRBD2. The germline V gene encodes CDR1 SNHLY and CDR2 FYNNEI. This CDR3 has 13 amino acids. The V gene end was trimmed by 11 bases and the J gene end by 0 bases; junction bases not matched to a gene: 5.

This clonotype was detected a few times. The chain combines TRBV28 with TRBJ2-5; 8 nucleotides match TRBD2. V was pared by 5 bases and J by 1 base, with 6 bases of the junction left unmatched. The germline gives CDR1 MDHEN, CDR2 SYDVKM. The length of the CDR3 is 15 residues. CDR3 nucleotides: TGTGCCAGCAGTCCCAGCGGGAGCCCCCAAGAGACCCAGTACTTC. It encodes CASSPSGSPQETQYF.

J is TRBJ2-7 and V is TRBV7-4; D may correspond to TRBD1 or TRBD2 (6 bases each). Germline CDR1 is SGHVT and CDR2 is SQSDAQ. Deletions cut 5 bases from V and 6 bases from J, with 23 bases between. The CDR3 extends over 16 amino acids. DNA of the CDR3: TGTGCCAGCAGCGTAGGGGGGTCGGCCAGGGCCTCCGAGCAGTACTTC. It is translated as CASSVGGSARASEQYF.

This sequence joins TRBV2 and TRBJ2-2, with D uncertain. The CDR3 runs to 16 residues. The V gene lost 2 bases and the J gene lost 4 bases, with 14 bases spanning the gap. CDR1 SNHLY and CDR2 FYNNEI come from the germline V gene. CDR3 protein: CASSELVPSSTGELFF. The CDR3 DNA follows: TGTGCCAGCAGTGAACTAGTCCCTTCCTCCACCGGGGAGCTGTTTTTT.

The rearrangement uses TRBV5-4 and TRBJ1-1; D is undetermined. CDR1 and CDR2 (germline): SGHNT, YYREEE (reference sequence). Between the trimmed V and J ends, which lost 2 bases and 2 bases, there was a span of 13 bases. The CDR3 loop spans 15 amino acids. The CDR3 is CASSFYQALNTEAFF. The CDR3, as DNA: TGTGCCAGCAGCTTTTACCAGGCCCTAAACACTGAAGCTTTCTTT.

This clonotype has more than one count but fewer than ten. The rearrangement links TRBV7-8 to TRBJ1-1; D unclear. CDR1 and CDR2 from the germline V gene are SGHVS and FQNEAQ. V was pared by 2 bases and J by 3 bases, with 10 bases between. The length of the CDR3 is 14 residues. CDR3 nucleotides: TGTGCCAGCAGCTTATCTCCCGGGTACACTGAAGCTTTCTTT. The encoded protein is CASSLSPGYTEAFF.

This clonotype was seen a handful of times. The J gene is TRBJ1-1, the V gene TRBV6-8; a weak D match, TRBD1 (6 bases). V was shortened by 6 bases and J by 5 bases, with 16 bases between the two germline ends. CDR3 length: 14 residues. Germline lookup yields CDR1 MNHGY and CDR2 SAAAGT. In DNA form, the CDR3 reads TGTGCCAGCAGCCACGGTGAAGGGGGGACTGAAGCTTTCTTT. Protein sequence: CASSHGEGGTEAFF.

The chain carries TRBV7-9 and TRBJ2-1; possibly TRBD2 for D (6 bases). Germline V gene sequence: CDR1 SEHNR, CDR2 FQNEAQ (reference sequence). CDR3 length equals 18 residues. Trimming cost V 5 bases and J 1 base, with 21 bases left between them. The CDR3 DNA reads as TGTGCCAGCAGCCCAGGAGTTAGCGGAGGGCCGTCCTACAATGAGCAGTTCTTC. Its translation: CASSPGVSGGPSYNEQFF. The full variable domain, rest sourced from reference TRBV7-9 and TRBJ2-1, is DTGVSQNPRHKITKRGQNVTFRCDPISEHNRLYWYRQTLGQGPEFLTYFQNEAQLEKSRLLSDRFSAERPKGSFSTLEIQRTEQGDSAMYLCASSPGVSGGPSYNEQFFGPGTRLTVL.

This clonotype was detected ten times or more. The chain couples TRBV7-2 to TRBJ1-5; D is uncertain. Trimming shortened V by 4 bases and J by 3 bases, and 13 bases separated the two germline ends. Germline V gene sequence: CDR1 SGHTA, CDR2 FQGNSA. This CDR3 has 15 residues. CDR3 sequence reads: CASSYGRGINQPQHF. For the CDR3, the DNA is TGTGCCAGCAGCTACGGACGGGGAATCAATCAGCCCCAGCATTTT.

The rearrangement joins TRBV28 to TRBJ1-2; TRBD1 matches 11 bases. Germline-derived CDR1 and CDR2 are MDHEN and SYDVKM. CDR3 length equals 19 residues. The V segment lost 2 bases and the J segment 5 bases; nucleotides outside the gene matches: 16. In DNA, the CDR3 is TGTGCCAGCAGTTTAGACCCGGACAGGGGGCGCGAGTCTTTATATGGCTACACCTTC. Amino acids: CASSLDPDRGRESLYGYTF.

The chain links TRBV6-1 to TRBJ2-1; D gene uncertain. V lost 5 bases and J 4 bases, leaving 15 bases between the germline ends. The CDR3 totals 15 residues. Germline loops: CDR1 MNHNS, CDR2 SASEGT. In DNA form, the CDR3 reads TGTGCCAGCAGTCCACTCCTGACGAGGTACAATGAGCAGTTCTTC. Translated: CASSPLLTRYNEQFF.

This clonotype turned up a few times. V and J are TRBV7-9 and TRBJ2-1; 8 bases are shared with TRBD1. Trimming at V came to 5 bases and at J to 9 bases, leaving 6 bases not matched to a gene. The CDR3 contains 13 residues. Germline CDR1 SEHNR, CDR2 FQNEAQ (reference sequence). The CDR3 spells CASSTRQGTEQFF. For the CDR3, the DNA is TGTGCCAGCAGCACCCGACAGGGGACTGAGCAGTTCTTC.

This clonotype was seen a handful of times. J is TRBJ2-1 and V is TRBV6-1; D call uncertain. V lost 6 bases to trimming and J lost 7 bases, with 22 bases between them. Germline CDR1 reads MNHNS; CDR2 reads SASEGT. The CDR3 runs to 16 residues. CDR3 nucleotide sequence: TGTGCCAGCAGCCCGACGAAAATTATTGGTAATAATGAGCAGTTCTTC. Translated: CASSPTKIIGNNEQFF.

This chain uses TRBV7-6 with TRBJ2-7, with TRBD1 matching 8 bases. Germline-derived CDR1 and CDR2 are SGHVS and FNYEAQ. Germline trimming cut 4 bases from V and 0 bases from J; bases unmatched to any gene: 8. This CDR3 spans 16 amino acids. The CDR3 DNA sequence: TGTGCCAGCAGCTCCTACAGGGGGTTCAGCTCCTACGAGCAGTACTTC. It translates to CASSSYRGFSSYEQYF.

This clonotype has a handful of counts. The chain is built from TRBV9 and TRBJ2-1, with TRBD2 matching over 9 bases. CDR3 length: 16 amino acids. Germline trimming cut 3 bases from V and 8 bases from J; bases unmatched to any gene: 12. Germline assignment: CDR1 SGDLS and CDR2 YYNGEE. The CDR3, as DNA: TGTGCCAGCAGCGCCGTCTCCGGGACTAGCATCTATGAGCAGTTCTTC. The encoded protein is CASSAVSGTSIYEQFF.

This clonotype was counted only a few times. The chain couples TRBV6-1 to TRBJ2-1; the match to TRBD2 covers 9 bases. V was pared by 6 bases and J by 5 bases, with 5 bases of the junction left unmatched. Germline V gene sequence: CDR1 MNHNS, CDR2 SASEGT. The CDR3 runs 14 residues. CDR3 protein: CASRGGGANNEQFF. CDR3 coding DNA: TGTGCCAGCAGGGGCGGGGGGGCAAACAATGAGCAGTTCTTC.